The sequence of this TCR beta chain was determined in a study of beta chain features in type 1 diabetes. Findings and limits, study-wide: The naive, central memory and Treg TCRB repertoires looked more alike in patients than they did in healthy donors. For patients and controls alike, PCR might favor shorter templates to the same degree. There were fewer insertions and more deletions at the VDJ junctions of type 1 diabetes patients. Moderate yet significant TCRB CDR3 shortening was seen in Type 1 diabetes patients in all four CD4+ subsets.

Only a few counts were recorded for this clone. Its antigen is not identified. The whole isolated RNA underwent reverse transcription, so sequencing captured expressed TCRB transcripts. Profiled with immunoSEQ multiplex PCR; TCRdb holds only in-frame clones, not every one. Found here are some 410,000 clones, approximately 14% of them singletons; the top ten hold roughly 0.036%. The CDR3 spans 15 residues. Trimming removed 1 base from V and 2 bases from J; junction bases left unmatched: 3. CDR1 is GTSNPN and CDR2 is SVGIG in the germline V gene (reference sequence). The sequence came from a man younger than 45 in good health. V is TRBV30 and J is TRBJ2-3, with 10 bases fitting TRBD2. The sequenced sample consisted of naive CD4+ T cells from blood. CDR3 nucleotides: TGTGCCTGGAGTGGAGCGGGAGGGAACACAGATACGCAGTATTTT. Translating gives CAWSGAGGNTDTQYF.